Below, 8 T cell receptor beta chains from the same sample are listed, as sequenced in a study of cytomegalovirus exposure and HLA in healthy donors. PCR involved 60 Vbeta and 13 Jbeta primers. Assay: immunoSEQ multiplex PCR; the TCRdb copy retains only in-frame clones and omits some. In the table there are 200,000 to 250,000 clones, about 70% of which are singletons. The sequenced sample was PBMCs. These receptor sequences come from a woman aged 25 to 39 in good health and CMV-seronegative.

V usage is TRBV7-9 and J usage is TRBJ1-1, with D uncertain. The V end lost 3 bases, the J end lost 4 bases, and 9 bases lay between the germline ends. The CDR3 spans 13 residues. In germline, CDR1 is SEHNR, CDR2 FQNEAQ (reference sequence). The CDR3 sequence is CASSFEIPTEAFF. The CDR3 coding sequence is TGTGCCAGCAGCTTCGAGATCCCCACTGAAGCTTTCTTT.

The rearrangement joins TRBV6-1 to TRBJ2-1; 7 bases align to TRBD1. Germline values: CDR1 MNHNS, CDR2 SASEGT. V lost 6 bases and J lost 8; bases outside the gene matches: 7. The CDR3 length is 13 residues. The CDR3 protein is CASSYRGGDEQFF. Written as DNA, the CDR3 is TGTGCCAGCAGCTACAGGGGTGGCGATGAGCAGTTCTTC.

The V and J genes are TRBV12-5 and TRBJ2-7; 7 nucleotides align to TRBD2. The CDR3 spans 14 residues. V lost 3 bases, J lost 3 bases, and 5 bases stayed unmatched. Germline V CDR1 and CDR2: LGHNT, FRNRAP. Here the CDR3 reads CASGFSGLSYEQYF. CDR3 DNA: TGTGCTAGTGGTTTTTCGGGACTAAGCTACGAGCAGTACTTC.

The chain is built from TRBV27 and TRBJ2-1; D is perhaps TRBD2 (6 bases). This CDR3 has 13 amino acids. The germline CDR1 and CDR2 sequences are MNHEY and SMNVEV (reference sequence). V lost 5 bases and J lost 6, with 11 bases in between. The CDR3 DNA reads TGTGCCAGCAGTCCGAATAGCGGCAATGAGCAGTTCTTC. Translating it yields CASSPNSGNEQFF.

This chain connects TRBV5-3 to TRBJ2-7; a possible D gene is TRBD1 (6 bases). TRBV5-3 is marked as an open reading frame, function uncertain. The CDR3 is made up of 20 amino acids. V was pared by 4 bases and J by 3 bases, with 32 bases between. CDR3 residues: CARSLWWTTGELEVGYEQYF. For the CDR3, the DNA is TGTGCCAGAAGCCTCTGGTGGACGACAGGCGAACTAGAGGTGGGCTACGAGCAGTACTTC.

V usage is TRBV6-1 and J usage is TRBJ1-2, with unresolved D. The V gene's germline CDR1 is MNHNS and CDR2 SASEGT. Trimming took off 0 bases at V and 8 bases at J, with 13 bases between the two ends. The CDR3 length is 14 residues. The CDR3 here is CASSEAIGVAGYTF. The CDR3 DNA reads as TGTGCCAGCAGTGAAGCGATCGGGGTAGCGGGCTACACCTTC.

Of note for this clone: An end of the junction does not agree with germline; a read error may underlie this. The V gene is TRBV6-1, the J gene TRBJ1-2; TRBD1 is a possible D gene (6 bases). Germline CDR1 is MNHNS and CDR2 is SASEGT. The length of the CDR3 is 14 residues. The CDR3 sequence is CASREGQSHYGYTF. The CDR3 DNA reads TGTGCCAGCAGGGAAGGACAGTCGCACTATGGCTACACCTTC.

This rearrangement joins TRBV19 to TRBJ1-2; D not resolved. Germline assignment: CDR1 LNHDA and CDR2 SQIVND (reference sequence). The CDR3 runs 17 residues. V lost 5 bases to trimming and J lost 0 bases, with 19 bases between them. The CDR3 DNA reads TGTGCCAGTAGTTTTGCGGCCTCCTTACCCTCTAACTATGGCTACACCTTC. As protein: CASSFAASLPSNYGYTF.